A single sample is the source of the 7 T cell receptor beta chains below, sequenced in a study of cytomegalovirus exposure and HLA in healthy donors. Both 60 Vbeta primers and 13 Jbeta primers went into the PCR. TCRdb's table, derived via immunoSEQ multiplex PCR, lists solely in-frame clones and lacks some. The sample consists of a few hundred thousand clones, roughly 89% of them appearing once. The sequenced material came from PBMCs. The receptors were sampled from a woman between 18 and 29 years old in good health and CMV-seronegative.

As concerns this clone: One junction end disagrees with the germline gene, perhaps due to a read error. The sample contains more than one DNA sequence encoding this CDR3. The chain links TRBV6-1 to TRBJ2-5, with 8 positions matching TRBD2. Looked up from germline, CDR1 is MNHNS and CDR2 is SASEGT. The CDR3 contains 13 residues. The CDR3 protein is CASSVAGGETQYF. In DNA, the CDR3 is TGCGCCAGCAGTGTTGCGGGGGGAGAGACCCAGTACTTC.

The V gene is TRBV6-5, the J gene TRBJ2-3; D may be TRBD2 (6 bases). CDR1 MNHEY and CDR2 SVGAGI come from the germline V gene. V lost 3 bases and J 2 bases, leaving 12 bases between the germline ends. The CDR3 has 15 amino acids. The CDR3: CASSYTAGYTDTQYF. Here the CDR3 DNA reads TGTGCCAGCAGTTATACTGCGGGATACACAGATACGCAGTATTTT.

This sequence joins TRBV7-9 and TRBJ1-6, with D perhaps matching TRBD1 (6 bases). The ends were cut back, 5 bases at V and 6 bases at J, with 14 bases in the middle. The CDR3 spans 15 residues. In germline, CDR1 is SEHNR, CDR2 FQNEAQ (reference sequence). For the CDR3, the DNA is TGTGCCAGCAGCGTATCAGGGGTTCGTAATTCACCCCTCCACTTT. Translation: CASSVSGVRNSPLHF.

The chain recombines TRBV6-6 with TRBJ2-1, with 7 bases matching TRBD2. The CDR3 consists of 13 residues. Germline CDR1 MNHNY, CDR2 SVGAGI (reference sequence). The CDR3 spells CAVRLALYNEQFF. The CDR3 DNA reads TGTGCGGTACGACTAGCTCTGTACAATGAGCAGTTCTTC.

The chain joins TRBV9 to TRBJ1-6; D remains ambiguous. The V end lost 2 bases, the J end lost 0 bases, and 15 bases lay between the germline ends. The CDR3 contains 18 residues. Germline lookup yields CDR1 SGDLS and CDR2 YYNGEE. CDR3 DNA sequence: TGTGCCAGCAGCGTGTCCAAAGAATCGAGCTCCTATAATTCACCCCTCCACTTT. Translated: CASSVSKESSSYNSPLHF.

V usage is TRBV5-6 and J usage is TRBJ2-3, with TRBD2 matching over 15 bases. Germline values: CDR1 SGHDT, CDR2 YYEEEE. V shed 4 bases and J 4 bases; nucleotides not matched to a gene: 1. The CDR3 is 15 residues long. The CDR3 region is CASSGLAGGADTQYF. In nucleotides, the CDR3 is TGTGCCAGCAGCGGACTAGCGGGGGGGGCAGATACGCAGTATTTT.

The V gene is TRBV18, the J gene TRBJ2-1, with 9 bases lining up with TRBD1. The germline V gene encodes CDR1 KGHSH and CDR2 LQKENI. Unmatched junction bases numbered 0, after V lost 3 bases and J lost 0 bases. This CDR3 region has 15 residues. For the CDR3, the DNA is TGTGCCAGCTCACCGGGACAGGGCTCCTACAATGAGCAGTTCTTC. This gives the protein CASSPGQGSYNEQFF.